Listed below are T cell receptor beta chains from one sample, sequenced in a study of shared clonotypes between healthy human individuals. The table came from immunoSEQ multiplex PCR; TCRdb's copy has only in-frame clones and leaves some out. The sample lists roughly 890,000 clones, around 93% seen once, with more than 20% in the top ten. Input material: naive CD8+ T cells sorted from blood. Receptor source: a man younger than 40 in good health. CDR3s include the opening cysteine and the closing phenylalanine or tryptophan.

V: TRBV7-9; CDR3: CASSLREGVGETQYF
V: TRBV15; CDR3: CATSRDGVGYEQYF
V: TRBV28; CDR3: CASSLPGGVGNNQPQHF
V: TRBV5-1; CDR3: CASSGRVAARALAKNIQYF
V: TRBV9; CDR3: CASSVEGLHQETQYF
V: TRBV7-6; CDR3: CASSRFPTGELFF
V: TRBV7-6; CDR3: CASSVSDTQYF
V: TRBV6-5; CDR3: CASSRTGLEQYF
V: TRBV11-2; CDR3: CASSLVPGTDTQYF
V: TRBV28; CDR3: CASTGRQGINQPQHF
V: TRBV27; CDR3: CASSLYGQGTHEQYF
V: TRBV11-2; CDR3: CASSSGLAGGGTDTQYF
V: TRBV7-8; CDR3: CASSQYRTSGSSHEQYF
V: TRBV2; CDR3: CASSDGQGSQPQHF
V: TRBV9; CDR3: CASSVVWGSGELFF
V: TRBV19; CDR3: CASSLLGQGLNYGYTF
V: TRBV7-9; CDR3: CATHSGVGRNTEAFF
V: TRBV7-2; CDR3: CASSLDLAGNFEQYF
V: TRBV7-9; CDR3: CASSLSGTSANNEQFF
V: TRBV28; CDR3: CASSFLETGVLSNEQFF
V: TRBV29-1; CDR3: CSVERSYNEQFF
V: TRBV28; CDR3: CASSLTATDTQYF
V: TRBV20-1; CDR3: CSAPDPYGYTF
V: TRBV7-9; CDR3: CASDKREGQYETQYF
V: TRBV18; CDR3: CASSPPTDTQYF
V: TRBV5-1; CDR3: CASSSRDPYEQYF
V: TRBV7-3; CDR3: CASNPGGELFF
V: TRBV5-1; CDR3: CASSKTSGVANTGELFF
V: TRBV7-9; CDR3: CASSLNSGELFF
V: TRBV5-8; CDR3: CASSWRDGPTEAFF
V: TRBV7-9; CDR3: CASSLEGNTEAFF
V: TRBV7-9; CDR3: CASSLEGTDTQYF
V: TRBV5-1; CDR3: CASSLVIGTDTQYF
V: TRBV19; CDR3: CASSIGGNTGELFF
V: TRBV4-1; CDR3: CASSPAAGSNQPQHF
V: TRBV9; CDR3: CASSVAGERGNEQFF
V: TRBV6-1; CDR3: CASSASGGEAFF
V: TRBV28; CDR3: CASSPGPPYQETQYF
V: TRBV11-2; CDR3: CASQGTSSNRETQYF